The next 24 T cell receptor beta chains were all read from a single sample in a study of cytomegalovirus exposure and HLA in healthy donors. The PCR had 60 Vbeta and 13 Jbeta primers. Repertoires were generated with immunoSEQ multiplex PCR, while TCRdb's copy carries only in-frame clones and drops some. The sample holds about 98,000 clones; roughly 80% are singletons and the top ten take 16%. Specimen: PBMCs. These receptors came from a man aged 60 to 75 in good health and CMV-seropositive.

The chain uses TRBV6-1 and TRBJ1-5, with D unclear. Trimming took off 2 bases at V and 6 bases at J, with 14 bases between the two ends. Germline V gene lookup returns CDR1 MNHNS and CDR2 SASEGT. The CDR3 spans 15 residues. The CDR3 sequence is CASSEHLVGGQPQHF. In nucleotides, the CDR3 is TGTGCCAGCAGTGAACACCTAGTGGGTGGTCAGCCCCAGCATTTT.

This chain uses TRBV29-1 with TRBJ2-5; TRBD2 aligns across 7 bases. V trimming: 4 bases; J trimming: 5 bases; junction bases outside the gene matches: 13. Looked up from germline, CDR1 is SQVTM and CDR2 is ANQGSEA. The CDR3 is 15 residues long. CDR3 nucleotides: TGCAGCGTTGTCGGGGGGATAAGGGACGGGGAGACCCAGTACTTC. Its translation: CSVVGGIRDGETQYF.

The chain joins TRBV19 to TRBJ2-7, with 10 positions matching TRBD2. Looked up from germline, CDR1 is LNHDA and CDR2 is SQIVND (reference sequence). The CDR3 loop spans 15 amino acids. The V and J ends lost 3 bases and 2 bases, in that order; junction bases with no gene match: 4. The CDR3 bases are TGTGCCAGTAGTATCGTTAGCGGGGGGCCCTACGAGCAGTACTTC. Protein sequence: CASSIVSGGPYEQYF. Based on the CDR3 plus reference TRBV19 and TRBJ2-7, the full variable domain is DGGITQSPKYLFRKEGQNVTLSCEQNLNHDAMYWYRQDPGQGLRLIYYSQIVNDFQKGDIAEGYSVSREKKESFPLTVTSAQKNPTAFYLCASSIVSGGPYEQYFGPGTRLTVT.

The genes are TRBV15 and TRBJ1-5, with D possibly TRBD1 on 6 matching bases. The CDR3 consists of 15 residues. Per the germline V gene, CDR1 is LNHNV and CDR2 is YYDKDF (reference sequence). Trimming took 3 bases from V and 3 from J, leaving 12 bases between them. CDR3 protein: CATSSADRNNQPQHF. The DNA for the CDR3 is TGTGCCACCAGCAGTGCCGACAGGAACAATCAGCCCCAGCATTTT.

This chain connects TRBV29-1 to TRBJ2-3, with TRBD2 as a possible D gene (5 bases). The CDR3 loop spans 12 amino acids. Deletions cut 6 bases from V and 6 bases from J, with 13 bases between. Looked up from germline, CDR1 is SQVTM and CDR2 is ANQGSEA. CDR3: CSVRPPGDTQYF. In DNA, the CDR3 is TGCAGCGTCCGCCCCCCGGGGGATACGCAGTATTTT.

The rearrangement joins TRBV30 to TRBJ2-3; TRBD1 is a possible D gene (5 bases). Looked up from germline, CDR1 is GTSNPN and CDR2 is SVGIG (reference sequence). This CDR3 has 15 amino acids. V was clipped by 1 base and J by 4 bases, with 15 bases between them. The CDR3 here is CAWSGYAGIPDTQYF. CDR3 nucleotides: TGTGCCTGGAGTGGCTACGCAGGGATCCCAGATACGCAGTATTTT.

The chain couples TRBV4-3 to TRBJ1-5, with TRBD1 identical over 7 bases. This CDR3 is built from 17 residues. V trimming: 4 bases; J trimming: 4 bases; junction bases outside the gene matches: 13. Germline values: CDR1 LGHNA, CDR2 YSLEER. In DNA form, the CDR3 reads TGCGCCAGCAGCCCACACAGGGGAACCTATTTTAATCAGCCCCAGCATTTT. Translating it yields CASSPHRGTYFNQPQHF.

This clone was detected once. The chain recombines TRBV18 with TRBJ1-6, with D hard to call. With 1 base removed from V and 4 bases from J, the gap between germline ends came to 14 bases. Germline CDR1 is KGHSH and CDR2 is LQKENI. This CDR3 spans 17 amino acids. DNA of the CDR3: TGTGCCAGCTCACCACGAGGGCCCTCGTCGTATAATTCACCCCTCCACTTT. This translates into CASSPRGPSSYNSPLHF.

The chain joins TRBV30 to TRBJ2-7; a possible D gene is TRBD2 (5 bases). The V gene's germline CDR1 is GTSNPN and CDR2 SVGIG (reference sequence). There are 11 residues in the CDR3. V was cut by 5 bases and J by 6 bases, with 11 bases left in between. CDR3 nucleotide sequence: TGTGCCTGGGAGGACTCAGGCGAGCAGTACTTC. Residues: CAWEDSGEQYF.

The genes are TRBV27 and TRBJ2-7; the D is unclear. With 3 bases removed from V and 0 bases from J, the gap between germline ends came to 6 bases. Germline V gene sequence: CDR1 MNHEY, CDR2 SMNVEV (reference sequence). The CDR3 loop spans 13 amino acids. CDR3 coding DNA: TGTGCCAGCAGTTTCCATAGCTCCTACGAGCAGTACTTC. Its translation is CASSFHSSYEQYF.

The J gene is TRBJ2-5, the V gene TRBV5-1; D possibly corresponds to TRBD1 (5 bases). The last part of the DNA fits TRBJ2-7 better; the J call may be wrong. This CDR3 has 13 residues. Per germline, CDR1 SGHRS and CDR2 YFSETQ. CDR3 coding DNA: TGCGCCAGCAGCCCCTGGACATCCTACGAGCAGTACTTC. Translation gives CASSPWTSYEQYF.

This chain connects TRBV25-1 to TRBJ1-1; a weak D match, TRBD1 (6 bases). CDR3 length: 17 residues. From germline, CDR1 is MGHDK and CDR2 SYGVNS. Trimming took 0 bases from V and 4 from J, leaving 18 bases between them. For the CDR3, the DNA is TGTGCCAGCAGTGAATATGGGCGGGGGCGGGGTGGCACTGAAGCTTTCTTT. Amino acids: CASSEYGRGRGGTEAFF.

The CDR3 loop reads CASSETADSQPQHF. CDR3 sequence (DNA): TGTGCCAGCAGTGAGACGGCAGACTCACAGCCCCAGCATTTT. The genes are TRBV2 and TRBJ1-5; the D is unclear. V lost 3 bases and J 7 bases, leaving 13 bases between the germline ends. From germline, CDR1 is SNHLY and CDR2 FYNNEI. This CDR3 contains 14 residues. Supplemented by reference TRBV2 and TRBJ1-5, the full variable domain reads EPEVTQTPSHQVTQMGQEVILRCVPISNHLYFYWYRQILGQKVEFLVSFYNNEISEKSEIFDDQFSVERPDGSNFTLKIRSTKLEDSAMYFCASSETADSQPQHFGDGTRLSIL.

V and J are TRBV5-5 and TRBJ2-5, with a weak D call TRBD1 (5 bases). Germline lookup yields CDR1 SGHKS and CDR2 YYEKEE (reference sequence). The germline V and J ends were trimmed by 3 bases and 3 bases, with 12 bases remaining between them. The CDR3 is made up of 14 amino acids. The CDR3, as DNA: TGTGCCAGCAGCTCTCCCTCAGGGAAAGAGACCCAGTACTTC. This gives the protein CASSSPSGKETQYF. The whole variable domain, filled in from reference TRBV5-5 and TRBJ2-5, reads DAGVTQSPTHLIKTRGQQVTLRCSPISGHKSVSWYQQVLGQGPQFIFQYYEKEERGRGNFPDRFSARQFPNYSSELNVNALLLGDSALYLCASSSPSGKETQYFGPGTRLLVL.

This chain links TRBV5-1 with TRBJ2-7; 10 nucleotides align to TRBD1. The CDR3 consists of 15 residues. Germline V CDR1 and CDR2: SGHRS, YFSETQ. The junction had 8 bases not matched to a gene; V was cut back by 4 bases and J by 4 bases. The CDR3 region is CASSRRQGAGYEQYF. Written as DNA, the CDR3 is TGCGCCAGCAGCCGTAGACAGGGGGCAGGTTACGAGCAGTACTTC.

This chain links TRBV9 with TRBJ2-5; maybe TRBD1 (5 bases). The CDR3 has 14 residues. CDR1 and CDR2 (germline): SGDLS, YYNGEE. Trimming left V 0 bases short and J 4 bases short, with 10 bases between. The CDR3 loop reads CASSVGRTGETQYF. As DNA, the CDR3 is TGTGCCAGCAGCGTAGGGAGAACAGGAGAGACCCAGTACTTC.

This rearrangement joins TRBV10-3 to TRBJ2-7, with D perhaps TRBD2 (7 bases). Trimming took off 4 bases at V and 13 bases at J, with 20 bases between the two ends. The CDR3 runs to 13 residues. Germline CDR1 is ENHRY and CDR2 is SYGVKD. CDR3 loop: CAISAPGGRGPYF. The CDR3 DNA reads TGTGCCATCAGTGCCCCCGGAGGGCGGGGGCCCTACTTC.

This CDR3 reads CASSDTPGFTNEKLFF. The CDR3 DNA sequence: TGTGCCAGCAGTGACACCCCAGGGTTCACTAATGAAAAACTGTTTTTT. J is TRBJ1-4 and V is TRBV2, with TRBD1 as a possible D gene (5 bases). The CDR3 spans 16 residues. V lost 3 bases and J lost 2, with 13 bases in between. The germline gives CDR1 SNHLY, CDR2 FYNNEI.

The rearrangement joins TRBV13 to TRBJ2-4, with 12 bases that match TRBD2. V shed 3 bases and J 0 bases; nucleotides not matched to a gene: 6. This CDR3 is built from 18 residues. Per the germline V gene, CDR1 is PRHDT and CDR2 is FYEKMQ (reference sequence). CDR3 loop: CASSFLAGGPLAKNIQYF. Here the CDR3 DNA reads TGTGCCAGCAGCTTCCTAGCGGGGGGGCCCCTAGCCAAAAACATTCAGTACTTC.

V and J are TRBV9 and TRBJ2-3; TRBD2 agrees at 9 bases. The CDR3 runs 19 residues. J lost 0 bases, V lost 0 bases, and 11 bases had no gene match. Looked up from germline, CDR1 is SGDLS and CDR2 is YYNGEE. The CDR3 coding sequence is TGTGCCAGCAGCGTAGAAGGAGGGCTAGCGGGGAGTAGCACAGATACGCAGTATTTT. It specifies CASSVEGGLAGSSTDTQYF. The entire variable domain, with the rest obtained from reference TRBV9 and TRBJ2-3, is as follows: DSGVTQTPKHLITATGQRVTLRCSPRSGDLSVYWYQQSLDQGLQFLIQYYNGEERAKGNILERFSAQQFPDLHSELNLSSLELGDSALYFCASSVEGGLAGSSTDTQYFGPGTRLTVL.

In this sample, this clone turned up a few times. The chain recombines TRBV2 with TRBJ2-5; 9 bases are shared with TRBD1. The J call is doubtful: the DNA matches TRBJ2-7 better. The CDR3 is made up of 14 amino acids. Germline V lookup: CDR1 SNHLY, CDR2 FYNNEI. CDR3 DNA sequence: TGTGCCAGCAGAATTCCGGGACAGGGCTACGAGCAGTACTTC. Residues: CASRIPGQGYEQYF.

V is TRBV19 and J is TRBJ1-6, with D possibly being TRBD1 (5 bases). Between the trimmed V and J ends, which lost 6 bases and 0 bases, there was a span of 21 bases. The germline V gene has CDR1 LNHDA and CDR2 SQIVND (reference sequence). The CDR3 sequence is 19 residues long. CDR3 residues: CASSTSGLVSSSYNSPLHF. CDR3 DNA sequence: TGTGCCAGTAGCACATCGGGACTGGTATCGAGCTCCTATAATTCACCCCTCCACTTT.

This clone was recorded once. This chain joins TRBV6-5 and TRBJ2-4; D remains ambiguous. V lost 6 bases to trimming and J lost 3 bases, with 15 bases between them. Germline-derived CDR1 and CDR2 are MNHEY and SVGAGI. The CDR3 spans 15 residues. CDR3 in amino acids: CASRTRRQDKNIQYF. In DNA, the CDR3 is TGTGCCAGCAGGACAAGACGGCAGGACAAAAACATTCAGTACTTC.

This clone was seen once. The V and J genes are TRBV2 and TRBJ2-5; 11 bases are shared with TRBD2. V shed 6 bases, J shed 6 bases, and the junction held 12 bases outside the gene matches. Per the germline V gene, CDR1 is SNHLY and CDR2 is FYNNEI. The CDR3 length is 16 residues. This CDR3 is CASSESLSGGVKTQYF. The CDR3 region has the DNA TGTGCCAGCAGCGAAAGCCTTAGCGGGGGGGTGAAGACCCAGTACTTC.